The TCR beta chain under discussion was sequenced for a study of regulatory T cells in long-lasting Graves disease. Looking at the study overall: Antithyroid drug use was under 3 months in newly diagnosed Graves' patients.

Study-level findings and limits: Study of thyroid tissue was not done, with only peripheral blood studied.

Ten or more counts support this clonotype. Its target is not known. Sequencing libraries for TCR beta were prepared with iRepertoire HTBI primers and Arm-PCR of CDR3 regions. One entry per CDR3 protein results from TCRdb running MiXCR on the multiplex PCR reads. The sample has about 420,000 distinct CDR3 sequences, roughly 15% seen once. The CDR3 loop spans 15 amino acids. V lost 5 bases, J lost 10 bases, and 7 bases stayed unmatched. The time point was: newly diagnosed GD, antithyroid drugs for less than 3 months. From PBMCs, RNA was extracted and then used to make the TCR library. These data also formed part of another study, on T cells in Graves' hyperthyroidism and ophthalmopathy. That study reports: TCR CDR3 regions were first amplified by RT-PCR with HTBI primers. Blood also held most thyroid clonotypes expanded beyond 0.001.

The specimen was peripheral blood mononuclear cells (PBMCs), collected at new diagnosis, from a patient treated with antithyroid drugs. This receptor was taken from a woman aged 18-29 years with Graves disease. This rearrangement joins TRBV12-3 or TRBV12-4 to TRBJ1-6; TRBD1 agrees at 11 bases. The DNA of the CDR3 is TGTGCCAGCAGTACCGGACAGGGGGCTATGTCACCCCTCCACTTT. Its translation is CASSTGQGAMSPLHF.